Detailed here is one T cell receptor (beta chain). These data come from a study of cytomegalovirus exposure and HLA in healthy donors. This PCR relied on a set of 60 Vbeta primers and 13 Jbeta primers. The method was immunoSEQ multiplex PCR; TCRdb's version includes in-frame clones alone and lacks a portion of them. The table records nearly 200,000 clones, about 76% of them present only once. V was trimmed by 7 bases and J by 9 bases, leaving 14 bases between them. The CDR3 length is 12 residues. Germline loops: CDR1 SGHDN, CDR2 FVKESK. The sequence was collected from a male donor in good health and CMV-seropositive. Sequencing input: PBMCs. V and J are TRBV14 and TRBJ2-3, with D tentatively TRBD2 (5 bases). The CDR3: CASTLYPGTQYF. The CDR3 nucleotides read TGTGCCAGCACTCTTTACCCGGGGACGCAGTATTTT.